What follows is one T cell receptor (beta chain) and its context. The antigen it binds to is not known. Base qualities are not at hand, and no much larger clone is one base apart. The data were taken from a study of beta chain features in type 1 diabetes (dated by TCRdb to the late 2010s). Background for the entire study: No differences in mean age, gender distribution, total cell number or subset yield were found between patients and healthy donors. In the study, TCRB repertoires of sorted circulating CD4+ T cell subsets from recently diagnosed type 1 diabetes patients were compared with those of matched healthy donors. Regulatory and stem cell-like memory subsets were obtained from only 8 patients and roughly 8 healthy donors, while naive and central memory subsets were obtained from all 30 or so donors. Across all samples, 90 million to 130 million sorted cells were examined, and cell number per subset correlated strongly with RNA yield.

Each donor gave one peripheral blood draw, averaging approximately 0.12 L, which was collected into heparinised tubes. A BD FACSAria II and a panel including CD45RO, CCR7, CD25, CD127, CD95 and CD27 were used to sort naive, central memory, regulatory and stem cell-like memory CD4+ T cells. Purity was above 98% for every sorted population. PBMCs were separated immediately by Lymphoprep density gradient centrifugation and were stained directly, without being cultured. Samples were stained and sorted in pairs, with one healthy donor and one patient per experiment, so that batch effects were minimized. All of the isolated RNA was reverse transcribed with the High Capacity cDNA Reverse Transcription Kit, so expressed TCRB transcripts were sequenced. Naive, central memory and regulatory T cell samples underwent deep immunoSEQ sequencing, averaging about 3.57 million total reads per sample. Sorted cells were lysed in RLT buffer and RNA was extracted with DNase-treated RNeasy Micro or Mini kits, depending on cell number. Each cell subset was processed on its own to prevent cross-contamination, while patient and healthy donor samples were processed together. The immunoSEQ multiplex PCR was used to amplify TCRB sequences from cDNA, generating 87-bp fragments that spanned the CDR3 region. Sequencing of the amplicons was performed on the Illumina HiSeq platform. The study's processing was this. Synthetic template baselines were used to correct PCR bias computationally, reads within Hamming distance 2 were collapsed together, and singletons that could not be merged were discarded. Reads were aligned to IMGT to assign V, D and J genes, CDR3 length, and insertions or deletions at six rearrangement sites. Within each subset, clonotype counts were normalized to the number of sorted cells before true diversity and Gini coefficients were calculated with the tcR R package. The overlap coefficient, calculated on TCRB nucleotide sequences, was used to measure repertoire sharing. As a proxy for the pre-selection repertoire, out-of-frame TCRB sequences from naive cells were analyzed. In TCRdb, the immuneACCESS table is reduced to in-frame sequences with V and J assigned. These tables do not hold every clone; where another copy was compared, an unresolved V gene accounts for under half, and the others remain unexplained. V and J calls and clone size come straight from that table; D and trimming were deduced from the DNA. Recorded for this sample are around 300,000 clones; approximately 10% of them occurred a single time. The biggest ten clones account for around 0.015% of the sample.

The investigation overall reported the following: In all four CD4+ subsets, TCRB CDR3 length was moderately but significantly shorter in type 1 diabetes patients. HLA sub-analyses involved small numbers of individuals, so any influence of HLA type on TCRB rearrangement remained unresolved. At VDJ recombination sites, patients with type 1 diabetes made fewer insertions and deleted more nucleotides, a pattern implying thymic rearrangement abnormalities. PCR may preferentially amplify shorter templates, but because patient and control samples were amplified and corrected together, any resulting skew would affect both groups equally. Sequencing cDNA rather than genomic DNA could over-represent highly expressing activated cells, although activation and CD3 levels did not differ between groups. The naive, central memory and regulatory TCRB repertoires appeared to resemble one another more closely among patients than among healthy donors.

V is cut back by 5 bases and J by 3 bases, with 8 bases in the junction unmatched. The CDR3 sequence holds 15 residues, the cysteine and phenylalanine included. This entry keeps only the CDR3 DNA: 45 bases, framed from base 1. CDR1 is given as SGHAT and CDR2 as FQNNGV, both from the germline V gene. The specimen sequenced was naive CD4+ T cells from blood. What the cell subset or site label conveys for this sample: true naive CD4+ T cells. Recombination linked TRBV11-2 to TRBJ2-3; the central 7 bases match TRBD1. The TCR was taken from a woman in her 30s in good health. The encoded CDR3 is CASSPTGYGTDTQYF. The bases are TGTGCCAGCAGCCCGACAGGGTATGGGACAGATACGCAGTATTTT.